This TCR beta chain was identified during a study of blood T cells in healthy people across ages. For the second PCR, which ran for about 7 to 11 cycles, a sample-barcoded 5' primer and a J-beta primer mix were used. TCRdb used MiXCR to reprocess the 5' RACE reads, holding one entry per CDR3 protein. Among a few hundred thousand distinct CDR3 sequences listed, 27% were seen once. The CDR3 is made up of 15 amino acids. CDR1 is DFQATT, CDR2 SNEGSKA, per germline (reference sequence). Trimming took off 0 bases at V and 4 bases at J, with 13 bases between the two ends. The sample comprised blood. This receptor was obtained from a woman in her 70s in good health. The V gene is TRBV20-1, the J gene TRBJ1-5; no clear D. DNA for the CDR3: TGCAGTGCTAGAGATCTGCCGTCTCCTAATCAGCCCCAGCATTTT. Translated, it gives CSARDLPSPNQPQHF.